This T cell receptor beta chain was found in a study of cytomegalovirus exposure and HLA in healthy donors. Concerning this clone itself: A read error may account for a junction end that differs from germline.

The CDR3 loop spans 14 amino acids. Germline V gene data show CDR1 as SGHRS and CDR2 as YFSETQ. The PCR had 60 Vbeta and 13 Jbeta primers. The table came from immunoSEQ multiplex PCR; TCRdb's copy has only in-frame clones and leaves some out. The table has approximately 100,000 clones, around 80% seen once; the top ten hold about 3.4%. Sequenced input: PBMCs. The receptor was derived from a woman between 40 and 55 years old in good health and CMV-seronegative. V and J are TRBV5-1 and TRBJ1-1; D is ambiguous. CDR3 sequence: CASTLGSGESEAFF. CDR3 DNA sequence: TGCGCCAGCACCTTGGGAAGTGGGGAGTCTGAAGCTTTCTTT.